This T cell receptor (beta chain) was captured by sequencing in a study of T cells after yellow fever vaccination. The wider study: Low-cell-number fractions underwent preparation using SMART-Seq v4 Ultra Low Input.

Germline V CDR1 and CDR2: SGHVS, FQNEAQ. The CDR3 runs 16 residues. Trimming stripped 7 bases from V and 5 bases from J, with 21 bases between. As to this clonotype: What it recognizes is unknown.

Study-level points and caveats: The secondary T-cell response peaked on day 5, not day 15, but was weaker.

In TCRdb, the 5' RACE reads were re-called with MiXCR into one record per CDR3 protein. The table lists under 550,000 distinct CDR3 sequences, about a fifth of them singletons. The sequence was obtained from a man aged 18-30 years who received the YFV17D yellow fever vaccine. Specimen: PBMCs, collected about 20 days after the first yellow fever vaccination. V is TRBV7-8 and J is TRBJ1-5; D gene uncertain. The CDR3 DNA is TGTGCCAGCATGCCCATGAGGGTCCCCGGGGATCAGCCCCAGCATTTT. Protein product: CASMPMRVPGDQPQHF.